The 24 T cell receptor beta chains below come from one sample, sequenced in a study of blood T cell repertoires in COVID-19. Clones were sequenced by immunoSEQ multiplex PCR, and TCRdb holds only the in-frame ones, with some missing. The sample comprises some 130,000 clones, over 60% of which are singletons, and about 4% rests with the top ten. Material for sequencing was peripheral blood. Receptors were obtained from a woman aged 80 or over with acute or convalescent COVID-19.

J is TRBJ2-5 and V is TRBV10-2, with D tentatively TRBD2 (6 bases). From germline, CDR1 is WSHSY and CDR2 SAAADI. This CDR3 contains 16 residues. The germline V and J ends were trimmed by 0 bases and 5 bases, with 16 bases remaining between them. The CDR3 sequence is CASSESSGRGRETQYF. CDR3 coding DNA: TGCGCCAGCAGTGAGTCAAGCGGGCGAGGGAGGGAGACCCAGTACTTC.

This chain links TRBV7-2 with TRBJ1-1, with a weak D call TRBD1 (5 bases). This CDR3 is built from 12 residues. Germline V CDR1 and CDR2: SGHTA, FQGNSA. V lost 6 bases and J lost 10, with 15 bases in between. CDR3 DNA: TGTGCCAGCAGACTGGGGGACTCGGGAGCTTTCTTT. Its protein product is CASRLGDSGAFF.

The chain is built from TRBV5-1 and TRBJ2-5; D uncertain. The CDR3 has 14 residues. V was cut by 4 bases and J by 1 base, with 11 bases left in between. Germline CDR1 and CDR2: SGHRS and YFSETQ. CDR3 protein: CASSPATGQETQYF. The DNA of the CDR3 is TGCGCCAGCAGCCCGGCCACGGGCCAAGAGACCCAGTACTTC.

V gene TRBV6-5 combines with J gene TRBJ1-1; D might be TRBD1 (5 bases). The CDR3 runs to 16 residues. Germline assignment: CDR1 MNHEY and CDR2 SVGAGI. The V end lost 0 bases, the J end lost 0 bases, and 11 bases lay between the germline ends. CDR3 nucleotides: TGTGCCAGCAGTTACTCGGCAGGGCAAATGAACACTGAAGCTTTCTTT. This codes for CASSYSAGQMNTEAFF.

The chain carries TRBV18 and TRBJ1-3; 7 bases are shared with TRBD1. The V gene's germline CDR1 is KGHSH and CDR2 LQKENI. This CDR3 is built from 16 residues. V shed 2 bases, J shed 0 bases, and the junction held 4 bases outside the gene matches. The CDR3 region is CASSPGQAHSGNTIYF. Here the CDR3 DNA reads TGTGCCAGCTCACCAGGACAGGCTCACTCTGGAAACACCATATATTTT.

In DNA, the CDR3 is TGTGCCAGCAGTTACTCGAGCAGGGATCTGGATACGCAGTATTTT. Translating gives CASSYSSRDLDTQYF. The gene calls are TRBV6-2 or TRBV6-3 and TRBJ2-3; weak D call: TRBD1 (5 bases). The CDR3 runs 15 residues. Germline V lookup: CDR1 MNHEY, CDR2 SVGEGT. Trimming took 0 bases from V and 6 from J, leaving 13 bases between them.

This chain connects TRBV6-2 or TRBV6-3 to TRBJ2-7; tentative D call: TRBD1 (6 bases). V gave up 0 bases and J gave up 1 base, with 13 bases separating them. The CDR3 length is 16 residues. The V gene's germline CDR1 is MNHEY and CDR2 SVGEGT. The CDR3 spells CASSYSWGHPSYEQYF. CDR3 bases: TGTGCCAGCAGTTACTCATGGGGACACCCTTCCTACGAGCAGTACTTC.

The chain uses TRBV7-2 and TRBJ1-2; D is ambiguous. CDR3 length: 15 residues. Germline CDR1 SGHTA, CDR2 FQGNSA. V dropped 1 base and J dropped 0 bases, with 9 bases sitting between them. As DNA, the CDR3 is TGTGCCAGCAGCTTAGAGAGGGTACCTAACTATGGCTACACCTTC. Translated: CASSLERVPNYGYTF.

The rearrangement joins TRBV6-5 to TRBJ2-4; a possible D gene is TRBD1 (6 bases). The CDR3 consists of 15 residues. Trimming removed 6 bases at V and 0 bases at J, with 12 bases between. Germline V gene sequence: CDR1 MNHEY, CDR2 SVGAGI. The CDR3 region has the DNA TGTGCCAGCAGCACAGGGACACTAGCCAAAAACATTCAGTACTTC. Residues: CASSTGTLAKNIQYF.

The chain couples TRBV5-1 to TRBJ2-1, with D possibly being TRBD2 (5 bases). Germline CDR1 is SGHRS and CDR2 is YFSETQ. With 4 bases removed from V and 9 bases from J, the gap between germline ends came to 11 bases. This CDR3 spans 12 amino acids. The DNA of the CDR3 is TGCGCCAGCAGCGGCCAACTAGTTGAGCAGTTCTTC. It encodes CASSGQLVEQFF.

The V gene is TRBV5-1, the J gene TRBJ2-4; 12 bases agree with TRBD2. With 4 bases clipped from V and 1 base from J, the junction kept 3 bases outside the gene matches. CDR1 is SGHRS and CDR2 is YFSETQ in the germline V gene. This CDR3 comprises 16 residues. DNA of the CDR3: TGCGCCAGCAGCCTGACTAGCGGGAGTGCCAAAAACATTCAGTACTTC. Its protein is CASSLTSGSAKNIQYF.

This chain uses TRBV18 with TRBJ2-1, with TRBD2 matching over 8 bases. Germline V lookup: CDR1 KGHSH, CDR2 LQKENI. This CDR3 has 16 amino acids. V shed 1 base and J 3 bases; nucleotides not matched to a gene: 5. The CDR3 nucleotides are TGTGCCAGCTCACCACAAACGGGGGGGGACTACAATGAGCAGTTCTTC. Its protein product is CASSPQTGGDYNEQFF.

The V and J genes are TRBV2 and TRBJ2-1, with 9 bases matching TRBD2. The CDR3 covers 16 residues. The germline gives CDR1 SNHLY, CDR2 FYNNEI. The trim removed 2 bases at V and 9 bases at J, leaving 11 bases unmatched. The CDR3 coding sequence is TGTGCCAGCAGTGAACTAGCGGGAAGGGGCCTGGGTGAGCAGTTCTTC. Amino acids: CASSELAGRGLGEQFF.

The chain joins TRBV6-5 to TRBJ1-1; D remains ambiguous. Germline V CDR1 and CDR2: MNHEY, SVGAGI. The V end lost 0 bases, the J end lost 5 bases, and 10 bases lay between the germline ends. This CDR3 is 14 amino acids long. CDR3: CASSYSTGETEAFF. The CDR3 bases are TGTGCCAGCAGTTACTCGACTGGGGAGACTGAAGCTTTCTTT.

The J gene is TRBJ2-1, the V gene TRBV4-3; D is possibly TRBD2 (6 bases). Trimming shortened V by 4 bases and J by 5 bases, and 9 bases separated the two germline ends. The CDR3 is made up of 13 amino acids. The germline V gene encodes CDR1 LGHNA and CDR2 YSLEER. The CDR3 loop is CASSPQRDNEQFF. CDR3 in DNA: TGCGCCAGCAGCCCCCAGCGGGACAATGAGCAGTTCTTC.

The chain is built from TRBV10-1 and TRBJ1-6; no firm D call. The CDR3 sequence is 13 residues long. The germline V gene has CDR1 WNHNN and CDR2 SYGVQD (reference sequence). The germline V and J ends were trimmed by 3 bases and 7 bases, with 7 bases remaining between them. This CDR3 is CASSDTVNSPLHF. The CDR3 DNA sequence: TGCGCCAGCAGTGATACAGTGAATTCACCCCTCCACTTT.

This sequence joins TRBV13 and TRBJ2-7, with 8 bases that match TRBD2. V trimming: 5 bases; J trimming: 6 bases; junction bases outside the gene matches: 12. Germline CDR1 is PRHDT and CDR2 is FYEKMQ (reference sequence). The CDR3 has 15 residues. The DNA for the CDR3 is TGTGCCAGCAGCCATAGCGGGACCCCCCTTCGCGAGCAGTACTTC. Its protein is CASSHSGTPLREQYF.

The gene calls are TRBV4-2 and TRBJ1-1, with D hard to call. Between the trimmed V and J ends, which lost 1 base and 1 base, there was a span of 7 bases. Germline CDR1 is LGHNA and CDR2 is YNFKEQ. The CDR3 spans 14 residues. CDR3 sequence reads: CASSQVSPNTEAFF. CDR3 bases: TGTGCCAGCAGCCAAGTAAGCCCGAACACTGAAGCTTTCTTT.

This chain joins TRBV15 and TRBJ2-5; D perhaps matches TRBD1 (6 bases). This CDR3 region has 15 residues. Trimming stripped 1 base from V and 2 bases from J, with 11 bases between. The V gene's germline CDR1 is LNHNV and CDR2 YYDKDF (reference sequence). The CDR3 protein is CATSRVGQGQETQYF. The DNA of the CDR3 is TGTGCCACCAGCAGAGTTGGGCAGGGGCAAGAGACCCAGTACTTC. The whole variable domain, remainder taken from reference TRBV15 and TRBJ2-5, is DAMVIQNPRYQVTQFGKPVTLSCSQTLNHNVMYWYQQKSSQAPKLLFHYYDKDFNNEADTPDNFQSRRPNTSFCFLDIRSPGLGDTAMYLCATSRVGQGQETQYFGPGTRLLVL.

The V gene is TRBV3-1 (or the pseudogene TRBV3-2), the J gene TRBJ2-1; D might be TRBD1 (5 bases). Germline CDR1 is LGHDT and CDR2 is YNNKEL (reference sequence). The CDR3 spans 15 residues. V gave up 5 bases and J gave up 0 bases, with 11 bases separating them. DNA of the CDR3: TGTGCCAGCAGCTCACAGGTGAGCTCCTACAATGAGCAGTTCTTC. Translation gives CASSSQVSSYNEQFF.

The CDR3, as DNA: TGTGCCAGCAGCTCGGGACTAGCGGGCACCGGGGAGCTGTTTTTT. Translation gives CASSSGLAGTGELFF. The chain is built from TRBV11-3 and TRBJ2-2; 12 nucleotides line up with TRBD2. This CDR3 spans 15 amino acids. The V gene end was trimmed by 4 bases and the J gene end by 4 bases; junction bases not matched to a gene: 1. Germline-derived CDR1 and CDR2 are SGHNT and YENEEA.

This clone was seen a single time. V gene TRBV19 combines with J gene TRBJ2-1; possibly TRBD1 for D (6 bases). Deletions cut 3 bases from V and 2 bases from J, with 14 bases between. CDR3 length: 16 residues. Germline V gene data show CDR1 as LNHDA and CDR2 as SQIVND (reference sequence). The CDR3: CASSIGAGAPYNEQFF. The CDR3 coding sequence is TGTGCCAGTAGTATTGGTGCAGGGGCCCCCTACAATGAGCAGTTCTTC.

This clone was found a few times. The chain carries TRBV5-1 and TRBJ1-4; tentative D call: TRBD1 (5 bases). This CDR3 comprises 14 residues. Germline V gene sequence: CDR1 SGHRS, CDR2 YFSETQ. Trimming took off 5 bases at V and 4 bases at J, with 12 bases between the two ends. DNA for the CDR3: TGCGCCAGCAGGGGCGGGACGTTTAATGAAAAACTGTTTTTT. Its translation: CASRGGTFNEKLFF.

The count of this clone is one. CDR3 coding DNA: TGTGCCAGCGCCACCGGGACAGGGGCTCTCTCCTATGGCTACACCTTC. Its translation: CASATGTGALSYGYTF. The chain employs TRBV27 and TRBJ1-2, with 10 bases matching TRBD1. J was trimmed by 4 bases and V by 8 bases; bases with no gene match: 13. The CDR3 has 16 residues. CDR1 and CDR2 (germline): MNHEY, SMNVEV (reference sequence).